Below are 15 T cell receptor beta chains sequenced from a single sample in a study of regulatory T cells in long-lasting Graves disease. This sample's time point: newly diagnosed GD, antithyroid drugs for less than 3 months. PBMC RNA served as the TCR library source. iRepertoire HTBI primers and Arm-PCR of CDR3 regions built TCR beta libraries. From the multiplex PCR reads, TCRdb called clonotypes with MiXCR, one entry per CDR3 protein. The sample shows roughly 440,000 distinct CDR3 sequences, about 16% of them seen only once. The same sample was also studied in work on T cells in Graves' hyperthyroidism and ophthalmopathy.

The material sequenced was peripheral blood mononuclear cells (PBMCs), taken at new diagnosis, from a patient treated with antithyroid drugs. The receptors were sampled from a woman under 30 with Graves disease.

At least ten counts were recorded for this clonotype. This chain joins TRBV11-2 and TRBJ2-5, with D possibly being TRBD1 (5 bases). The germline CDR1 and CDR2 sequences are SGHAT and FQNNGV. This CDR3 spans 14 amino acids. V was shortened by 1 base and J by 5 bases, with 11 bases between the two germline ends. Written as DNA, the CDR3 is TGTGCCAGCAGCTTAGGGGGCGACTGGGAGACCCAGTACTTC. Translated: CASSLGGDWETQYF.

The sample holds many counts of this clonotype. The J gene is TRBJ2-1, the V gene TRBV12-3 or TRBV12-4; D is possibly TRBD2 (6 bases). Trimming shortened V by 1 base and J by 7 bases, and 20 bases separated the two germline ends. This CDR3 is built from 17 residues. The CDR3 coding sequence is TGTGCCAGCAGTTTAGTAGTCAGGTGGGAGGCGGCGAATGAGCAGTTCTTC. Translated: CASSLVVRWEAANEQFF.

The rearrangement links TRBV20-1 to TRBJ2-1; D might be TRBD2 (6 bases). The V and J ends lost 2 bases and 5 bases respectively, with 10 bases between them. CDR1 and CDR2 (germline): DFQATT, SNEGSKA (reference sequence). CDR3 length: 13 residues. In DNA form, the CDR3 reads TGCAGTGCTAGAAGTAGCGGACACAATGAGCAGTTCTTC. Protein: CSARSSGHNEQFF.

This clonotype was counted many times. This sequence joins TRBV2 and TRBJ2-1, with a possible D match to TRBD2 (6 bases). CDR3 length: 15 amino acids. Germline CDR1 and CDR2: SNHLY and FYNNEI. The germline V and J ends were trimmed by 6 bases and 5 bases, with 17 bases remaining between them. CDR3: CASRPGTSLNNEQFF. DNA of the CDR3: TGTGCCAGCAGACCGGGGACTTCCCTCAACAATGAGCAGTTCTTC.

This clonotype has more than one count but fewer than ten. V is TRBV5-1 and J is TRBJ1-1; perhaps TRBD1 as D (5 bases). Germline CDR1 reads SGHRS; CDR2 reads YFSETQ. With 4 bases removed from V and 1 base from J, the gap between germline ends came to 20 bases. The CDR3 runs 17 residues. CDR3 amino acids: CASSPTQGTHGNTEAFF. The CDR3 DNA reads TGCGCCAGCAGCCCAACTCAGGGTACGCACGGGAACACTGAAGCTTTCTTT.

To note about this clonotype: This could be a read error, since a much larger clone is one nucleotide away. The chain couples TRBV7-2 to TRBJ2-7, with TRBD2 matching over 9 bases. V shed 2 bases and J 0 bases; nucleotides not matched to a gene: 2. The CDR3 length is 15 residues. Germline assignment: CDR1 SGHTA and CDR2 FQGNSA. This CDR3 reads CASSLTSGPSYEQYF. Written as DNA, the CDR3 is TGTGCCAGCAGCTTAACTAGCGGGCCCTCCTACGAGCAGTACTTC.

This clonotype was picked up one time. The rearrangement uses TRBV28 and TRBJ1-1; 7 positions agree with TRBD1. V lost 10 bases to trimming and J lost 1 base; unmatched junction nucleotides: 15. CDR1 is MDHEN, CDR2 SYDVKM, per germline. This CDR3 has 16 amino acids. CDR3 DNA: TGTGCCATCCTAAAGGGCGGGGGACAGCCGAACACTGAAGCTTTCTTT. Protein: CAILKGGGQPNTEAFF. Drawing the rest from reference TRBV28 and TRBJ1-1, the complete variable domain is DVKVTQSSRYLVKRTGEKVFLECVQDMDHENMFWYRQDPGLGLRLIYFSYDVKMKEKGDIPEGYSVSREKKERFSLILESASTNQTSMYLCAILKGGGQPNTEAFFGQGTRLTVV.

The CDR3 reads CASSVIPIWGSNTGELFF. As DNA, the CDR3 is TGTGCCAGCAGTGTAATCCCCATCTGGGGGTCGAACACCGGGGAGCTGTTTTTT. J is TRBJ2-2 and V is TRBV27, with D perhaps given as TRBD1 or TRBD2 (5 bases each). With 5 bases removed from V and 0 bases from J, the gap between germline ends came to 19 bases. The length of the CDR3 is 18 residues. The germline gives CDR1 MNHEY, CDR2 SMNVEV (reference sequence).

This clonotype was seen at least ten times. The chain employs TRBV13 and TRBJ2-7, with TRBD1 identical over 8 bases. V gave up 1 base and J gave up 4 bases; unmatched junction bases: 12. The CDR3 is 17 residues long. Germline values: CDR1 PRHDT, CDR2 FYEKMQ (reference sequence). For the CDR3, the DNA is TGTGCCAGCAGCTTAGTGGACAGGGCTGGAATTGGGTACGAGCAGTACTTC. Amino acids: CASSLVDRAGIGYEQYF.

The J gene is TRBJ1-2, the V gene TRBV4-2; D call uncertain. The CDR3 length is 18 residues. V was pared by 0 bases and J by 2 bases, with 19 bases between. Germline V gives CDR1 LGHNA, CDR2 YNFKEQ. The CDR3 DNA is TGTGCCAGCAGCCAAGAAAGTTGGCTCGGGCACGGAAACTATGGCTACACCTTC. Translated: CASSQESWLGHGNYGYTF.

This clonotype was picked up a small number of times. The chain carries TRBV25-1 and TRBJ1-6, with a tentative D call TRBD1 (6 bases). From germline, CDR1 is MGHDK and CDR2 SYGVNS. V lost 3 bases, J lost 6 bases, and 9 bases lay in between. This CDR3 spans 14 amino acids. As DNA, the CDR3 is TGTGCCAGCAGTGATGGGGGCCCTAATTCACCCCTCCACTTT. Translating gives CASSDGGPNSPLHF.

This clonotype was detected a few times. The V call is TRBV15, the J call TRBJ2-7; weak D call: TRBD1 (5 bases). The V gene's germline CDR1 is LNHNV and CDR2 YYDKDF (reference sequence). This CDR3 has 15 amino acids. Trimming pared 1 base from V and 1 base from J, leaving 11 bases between. CDR3 DNA sequence: TGTGCCACCAGCAGAGTCGACAGCTTATCCTACGAGCAGTACTTC. This codes for CATSRVDSLSYEQYF.

The table lists this clonotype with many counts. The gene calls are TRBV7-8 and TRBJ2-1; 11 nucleotides align to TRBD2. The V segment lost 1 base and the J segment 5 bases; nucleotides outside the gene matches: 7. This CDR3 is built from 17 residues. Germline V gives CDR1 SGHVS, CDR2 FQNEAQ. The CDR3 loop is CASSLVAGTSGDNEQFF. For the CDR3, the DNA is TGTGCCAGCAGCTTAGTTGCCGGGACTAGCGGTGACAATGAGCAGTTCTTC.

This clonotype was observed a handful of times. This chain links TRBV19 with TRBJ2-1, with TRBD2 matching over 9 bases. V was clipped by 4 bases and J by 3 bases; unmatched bases: 10. Germline assignment: CDR1 LNHDA and CDR2 SQIVND (reference sequence). The CDR3 covers 17 residues. CDR3 protein: CASSSQSSGGFYNEQFF. For the CDR3, the DNA is TGTGCCAGTAGTAGCCAAAGTAGCGGGGGATTCTACAATGAGCAGTTCTTC.

The V gene is TRBV20-1, the J gene TRBJ1-2; 7 bases agree with TRBD1. The CDR3 runs to 15 residues. V shed 5 bases, J shed 5 bases, and the junction held 14 bases outside the gene matches. Germline CDR1 reads DFQATT; CDR2 reads SNEGSKA (reference sequence). The CDR3 sequence: CSARGQGVAAYGYTF. The CDR3 DNA follows: TGCAGTGCTCGAGGGCAGGGGGTCGCCGCATATGGCTACACCTTC.